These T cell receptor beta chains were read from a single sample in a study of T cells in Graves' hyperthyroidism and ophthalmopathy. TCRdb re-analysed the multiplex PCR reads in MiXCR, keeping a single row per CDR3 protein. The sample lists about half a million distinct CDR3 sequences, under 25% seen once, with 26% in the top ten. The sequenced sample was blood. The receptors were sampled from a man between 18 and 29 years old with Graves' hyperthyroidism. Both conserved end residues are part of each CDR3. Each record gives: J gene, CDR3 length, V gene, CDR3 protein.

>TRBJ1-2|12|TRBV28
CATRQWDYGYTF
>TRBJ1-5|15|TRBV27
CASSRGPVSNQPQHF
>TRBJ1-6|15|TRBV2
CASSDVRGPNSPLHF
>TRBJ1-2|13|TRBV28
CASGYDRVNGYTF
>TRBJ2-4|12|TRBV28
CASTLPSDIQYF
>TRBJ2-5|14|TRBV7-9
CASSLVDFQETQYF
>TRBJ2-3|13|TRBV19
CACRTGGTDTQYF
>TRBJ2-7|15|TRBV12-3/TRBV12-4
CASSSTPGVSYEQYF
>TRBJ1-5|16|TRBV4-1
CASSQESGFSNQPQHF
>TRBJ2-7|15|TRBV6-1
CASSEEGVETYEQYF
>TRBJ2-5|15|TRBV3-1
CASSQRSDSVVTQYF
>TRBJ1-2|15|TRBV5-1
CASSPSSGGDYGYTF
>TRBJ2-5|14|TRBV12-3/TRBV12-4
CASSRPGQSETQYF
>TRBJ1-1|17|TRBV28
CASSTRQGAWGDTEAFF
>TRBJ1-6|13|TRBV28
CASRPEYNSPLHF
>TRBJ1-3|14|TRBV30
CAWSGYGAGNTIYF
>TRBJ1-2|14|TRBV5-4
CASSLPDRGYGYTF
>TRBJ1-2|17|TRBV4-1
CASSHPLTGRSDYGYTF
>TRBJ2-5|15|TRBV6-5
CATSTAGGLQETQYF
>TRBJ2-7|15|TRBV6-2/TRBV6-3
CASTYRSEGSYEQYF
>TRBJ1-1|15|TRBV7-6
CASSSQSDPGTEAFF
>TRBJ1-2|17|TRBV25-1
CASSGWDRDITNYGYTF
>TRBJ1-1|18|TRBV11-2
CASSLGAWGTKMNTEAFF
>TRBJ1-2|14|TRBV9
CASSGGRPHYGYTF
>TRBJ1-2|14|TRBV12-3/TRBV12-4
CASSARQGNYGYTF
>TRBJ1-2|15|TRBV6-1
CASVGNRPTNYGYTF
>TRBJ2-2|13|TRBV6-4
CASSKEVTGELFF
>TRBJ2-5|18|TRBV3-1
CASSEAISGGPNQETQYF
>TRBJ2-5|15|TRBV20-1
CSARGEQGNSETQYF
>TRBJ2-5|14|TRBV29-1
CSVGRGSRVETQYF
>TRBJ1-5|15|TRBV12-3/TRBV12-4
CASSSYAGNGGPQHF
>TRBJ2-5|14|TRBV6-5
CASSYSAAQVTQYF
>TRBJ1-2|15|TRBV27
CASSPRGEGYYGYTF
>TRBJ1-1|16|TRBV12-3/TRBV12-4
CASSFTRGPPNTEAFF
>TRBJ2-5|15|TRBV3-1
CAGSHGTGPRETQYF
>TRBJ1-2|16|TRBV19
CASSIDGREAYYGYTF
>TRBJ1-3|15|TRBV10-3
CASRAAAFSGNTIYF
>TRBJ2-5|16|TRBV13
CASSGPPAGNGETQYF
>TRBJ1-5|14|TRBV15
CATSYDRGGQPQHF
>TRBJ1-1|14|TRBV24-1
CATSGDGGETEAFF
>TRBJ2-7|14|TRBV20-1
CSARAFHGIYEQYF
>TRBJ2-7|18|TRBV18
CASSLLGAGAPKEYEQYF
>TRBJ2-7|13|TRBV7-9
CASSRNLAVAQHF
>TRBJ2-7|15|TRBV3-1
CASSQGYADAYEQYF
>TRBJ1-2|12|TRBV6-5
CAAGAGASSYTF
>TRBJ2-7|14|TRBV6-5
CASSYVGQNYEQYF
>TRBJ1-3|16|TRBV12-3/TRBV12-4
CASSSRQGAKGNTIYF
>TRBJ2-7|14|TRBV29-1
CSVARTSGGYEQYF